These T cell receptor beta chains were read from a single sample in a study of CD8 T cells in ankylosing spondylitis. TCRdb itself ran the 5' RACE reads through MiXCR, one entry per CDR3 protein. The sample carries some 140,000 distinct CDR3 sequences, approximately 7.4% recorded once. Sequenced input: blood, either unsorted or a sorted T cell fraction (not recorded which). The source of these receptors is a female donor with ankylosing spondylitis or in good health (not recorded which). Both conserved end residues are part of each CDR3. A D gene is named only where the DNA matches it firmly. Only part of the rows carry a size: once, few, many, or a class if the clone is expanded.

size,J,D,V,CDR3,DNA
many,TRBJ2-5,.,TRBV12-3/TRBV12-4,CASSLGFQETQYF,TGTGCCAGCAGTTTAGGATTTCAAGAGACCCAGTACTTC
few,TRBJ2-2,TRBD1,TRBV9,CASSVGQGAGANTGELFF,TGTGCCAGCAGCGTCGGACAGGGGGCCGGCGCGAACACCGGGGAGCTGTTTTTT
many,TRBJ1-4,TRBD1,TRBV20-1,CSALRQGTNEKLFF,TGCAGTGCCCTGAGACAGGGGACTAATGAAAAACTGTTTTTT
many,TRBJ2-7,TRBD1,TRBV12-3/TRBV12-4,CASSRQGYEQYF,TGTGCCAGCAGTCGACAGGGCTACGAGCAGTACTTC
many,TRBJ2-1,.,TRBV24-1,CATSDFTANEQFF,TGTGCCACCAGTGATTTCACAGCCAATGAGCAGTTCTTC
many,TRBJ1-6,TRBD1,TRBV12-3/TRBV12-4,CASTTSRGGNSPLHF,TGTGCCAGCACCACCAGCCGAGGGGGCAATTCACCCCTCCACTTT
many,TRBJ1-4,.,TRBV5-1,CASSPGSTNEKLFF,TGCGCCAGCAGCCCGGGATCCACTAATGAAAAACTGTTTTTT
many,TRBJ2-5,TRBD1,TRBV5-1,CASSSPLRDSQETQYF,TGCGCCAGCAGCTCACCCCTCCGGGACAGCCAAGAGACCCAGTACTTC
few,TRBJ2-3,.,TRBV20-1,CSALIRVTQYF,TGCAGTGCTTTAATCCGGGTTACGCAGTATTTT
.,TRBJ2-3,.,TRBV3-1,CASSRDAASTDTQYF,TGTGCCAGCAGCAGGGACGCCGCTAGCACAGATACGCAGTATTTT
many,TRBJ1-2,.,TRBV7-9,CASSRGKDYGYTF,TGTGCCAGCTCAAGGGGAAAGGACTATGGCTACACCTTC
many,TRBJ1-3,.,TRBV5-1,CASSLEGGKAGNTIYF,TGCGCCAGCAGCTTGGAGGGGGGCAAAGCTGGAAACACCATATATTTT
many,TRBJ1-2,.,TRBV7-8,CASSFPFTGAAWDGYTF,TGTGCCAGCAGCTTCCCCTTCACCGGGGCGGCTTGGGATGGCTACACCTTC
.,TRBJ1-2,.,TRBV6-1,CASSHEAGLGYGYTF,TGTGCCAGCAGCCACGAAGCGGGGCTCGGCTATGGCTACACCTTC
many,TRBJ1-1,TRBD1,TRBV5-5,CASSSGQMNTEAFF,TGTGCCAGCAGCTCGGGACAGATGAACACTGAAGCTTTCTTT
many,TRBJ1-6,TRBD1,TRBV6-5,CASSYLGQGAGSPLHF,TGTGCCAGCAGTTACCTGGGACAGGGGGCAGGTTCACCCCTCCACTTT
many,TRBJ2-4,.,TRBV6-2/TRBV6-3,CASSLTNLRAKNIQYF,TGTGCCAGCAGTTTAACTAATCTCAGAGCCAAAAACATTCAGTACTTC
many,TRBJ1-2,TRBD1,TRBV2,CASRAGTAMTNYGYTF,TGTGCCAGCAGAGCCGGGACAGCAATGACTAACTATGGCTACACCTTC
many,TRBJ2-5,.,TRBV18,CASSPLRAQETQYF,TGTGCCAGCTCACCACTCAGGGCCCAAGAGACCCAGTACTTC
many,TRBJ1-5,.,TRBV6-5,CASSFSRGQPQHF,TGTGCCAGCAGTTTCTCGAGGGGTCAGCCCCAGCATTTT
many,TRBJ2-6,TRBD1,TRBV5-6,CASSLFGQGKSGANVLTF,TGTGCCAGCAGCTTGTTCGGACAGGGGAAATCTGGGGCCAACGTCCTGACTTTC
many,TRBJ2-1,.,TRBV5-1,CASSPGTEQFF,TGCGCCAGCAGCCCGGGGACTGAGCAGTTCTTC
.,TRBJ1-1,.,TRBV12-2,CASRLALTGRAFF,TGTGCAAGTCGCTTAGCCCTCACTGGACGAGCTTTCTTT
many,TRBJ2-5,TRBD1,TRBV5-1,CASSINNRGQETQYF,TGCGCCAGCAGCATAAACAACAGGGGGCAGGAGACCCAGTACTTC
many,TRBJ1-2,.,TRBV29-1,CSVVPGTDYGYTF,TGCAGCGTTGTTCCCGGGACTGACTATGGCTACACCTTC
many,TRBJ2-5,.,TRBV20-1,CSARDASGIQETQYF,TGCAGTGCTAGAGATGCCTCCGGGATCCAAGAGACCCAGTACTTC
many,TRBJ1-1,TRBD1,TRBV10-3,CATSTGDTEAFF,TGTGCCACCTCGACAGGGGACACTGAAGCTTTCTTT
.,TRBJ2-6,TRBD1,TRBV12-3/TRBV12-4,CTSSSRTGRLGTRANVLTF,TGTACCAGCAGTTCCCGGACAGGCCGGTTGGGAACTAGGGCCAACGTCCTGACTTTC
many,TRBJ1-2,.,TRBV4-3,CASSQSVVGANYGYTF,TGCGCCAGCAGCCAAAGCGTTGTCGGGGCTAACTATGGCTACACCTTC
many,TRBJ2-3,.,TRBV10-3,CAIGTTAADTQYF,TGTGCCATCGGCACCACGGCAGCAGATACGCAGTATTTT
many,TRBJ2-1,.,TRBV5-1,CASKAMLAGSGYNEQFF,TGCGCCAGCAAGGCCATGCTCGCGGGCTCTGGGTACAATGAGCAGTTCTTC
.,TRBJ1-2,.,TRBV4-1,CASSQGPRGDDYGYTF,TGCGCCAGCAGCCAGGGTCCGCGGGGAGATGACTATGGCTACACCTTC
many,TRBJ2-5,.,TRBV20-1,CSARTGPLETQYF,TGCAGTGCTCGTACTGGACCCCTGGAGACCCAGTACTTC
many,TRBJ2-3,TRBD2,TRBV29-1,CSVAPSGGVTDTQYF,TGCAGCGTTGCCCCTAGCGGGGGGGTCACAGATACGCAGTATTTT
many,TRBJ2-2,.,TRBV7-3,CASSSSLNTGELFF,TGTGCCAGCAGCTCCTCACTGAACACCGGGGAGCTGTTTTTT
many,TRBJ2-3,TRBD2,TRBV6-1,CASSETGTSVTDTQYF,TGTGCCAGCAGTGAAACCGGGACTAGCGTCACAGATACGCAGTATTTT
many,TRBJ1-5,.,TRBV21-1,CASSARGQGGNQPQHF,TGTGCCAGCAGCGCCCGGGGACAGGGGGGCAATCAGCCCCAGCATTTT
many,TRBJ1-2,.,TRBV5-1,CASSLADGARGYTF,TGCGCCAGCAGCTTGGCCGATGGGGCGCGGGGCTACACCTTC
.,TRBJ1-1,TRBD1,TRBV10-3,CAISRQGTTEAFF,TGTGCCATCAGTCGACAGGGTACCACTGAAGCTTTCTTT
many,TRBJ2-3,.,TRBV6-5,CASSYTGSTDTQYF,TGTGCCAGCAGTTACACTGGGAGTACAGATACGCAGTATTTT
many,TRBJ1-2,TRBD1,TRBV20-1,CSARETGSDGYTF,TGCAGTGCTAGAGAGACAGGGTCGGATGGCTACACCTTC
many,TRBJ2-7,.,TRBV12-3/TRBV12-4,CASSLTYEQYF,TGTGCCAGCAGTTTGACCTACGAGCAGTACTTC
many,TRBJ2-3,.,TRBV27,CASSLRPARTDTQYF,TGTGCCAGCAGTCTCCGGCCGGCACGGACAGATACGCAGTATTTT
many,TRBJ2-1,TRBD2,TRBV14,CASSQEGLAGGPKNNEQFF,TGTGCCAGCAGCCAAGAGGGACTAGCGGGGGGGCCTAAGAACAATGAGCAGTTCTTC
many,TRBJ2-3,.,TRBV12-3/TRBV12-4,CASSQGGPDTQYF,TGTGCCAGCAGTCAGGGTGGGCCAGATACGCAGTATTTT
many,TRBJ2-5,TRBD1,TRBV28,CASSLSRGQLQETQYF,TGTGCCAGCAGTTTATCCCGGGGACAGTTACAAGAGACCCAGTACTTC